These 29 T cell receptor beta chains share one sample of origin, sequenced in a study of blood T cell repertoires in COVID-19. The data were produced by immunoSEQ multiplex PCR, yet TCRdb's version contains in-frame clones alone and is incomplete. The data show 200,000 to 300,000 clones, with around 80% seen just once and around 5.5% held by the top ten. Specimen: peripheral blood. These receptors were collected from a human donor in a cohort sampled during active COVID-19.

The chain combines TRBV7-9 with TRBJ2-1; 7 nucleotides line up with TRBD2. This CDR3 contains 15 residues. In germline, CDR1 is SEHNR, CDR2 FQNEAQ (reference sequence). V shed 5 bases, J shed 3 bases, and the junction held 7 bases outside the gene matches. CDR3 DNA sequence: TGTGCCAGCAGCCTCACTAGCGCCGTCTACAATGAGCAGTTCTTC. As protein: CASSLTSAVYNEQFF.

The rearrangement uses TRBV3-1 (or the pseudogene TRBV3-2) and TRBJ2-7; 13 nucleotides match TRBD2. V trimming: 4 bases; J trimming: 2 bases; junction bases outside the gene matches: 8. CDR1 and CDR2 (germline): LGHDT, YNNKEL (reference sequence). CDR3 length equals 17 residues. The CDR3 sequence is CASSPGTSGMVPYEQYF. The DNA of the CDR3 is TGTGCCAGCAGCCCGGGGACTAGCGGGATGGTCCCCTACGAGCAGTACTTC.

The chain joins TRBV29-1 to TRBJ2-1; 8 bases are shared with TRBD2. CDR3 length: 15 residues. Trimming removed 3 bases from V and 5 bases from J; junction bases left unmatched: 9. Germline CDR1 is SQVTM and CDR2 is ANQGSEA. The CDR3 is CSVEFRLARNNEQFF. CDR3 sequence (DNA): TGCAGCGTTGAGTTCAGACTAGCGAGAAACAATGAGCAGTTCTTC.

This clone showed up just a few times. The CDR3 region has the DNA TGTGCCAGCAGTGAACCGAGACAGGGGCGTGAAAAACTGTTTTTT. It codes for CASSEPRQGREKLFF. The genes are TRBV6-1 and TRBJ1-4, with 8 bases lining up with TRBD1. There are 15 residues in the CDR3. CDR1 is MNHNS, CDR2 SASEGT, per germline. Trimming took 2 bases from V and 7 from J; bases not matched to a gene: 6.

The chain joins TRBV5-4 to TRBJ1-2; tentatively, D is TRBD1 (6 bases). Germline loops: CDR1 SGHNT, CDR2 YYREEE (reference sequence). V gave up 4 bases and J gave up 5 bases, with 18 bases separating them. There are 15 residues in the CDR3. DNA of the CDR3: TGTGCCAGCAGCGCGCCGAGGGACACTCCATATGGCTACACCTTC. Translating gives CASSAPRDTPYGYTF.

The chain has TRBV28 and TRBJ2-3, with D perhaps TRBD2 (5 bases). Germline CDR1 MDHEN, CDR2 SYDVKM. There are 16 residues in the CDR3. Trimming took 5 bases from V and 3 from J, leaving 18 bases between them. The CDR3 loop is CASSHQLGFLTDTQYF. As DNA, the CDR3 is TGTGCCAGCAGTCACCAACTAGGCTTTTTGACAGATACGCAGTATTTT. Full variable domain (missing parts from reference TRBV28 and TRBJ2-3): DVKVTQSSRYLVKRTGEKVFLECVQDMDHENMFWYRQDPGLGLRLIYFSYDVKMKEKGDIPEGYSVSREKKERFSLILESASTNQTSMYLCASSHQLGFLTDTQYFGPGTRLTVL.

This rearrangement joins TRBV22-1 to TRBJ2-1; whether TRBD1, the table's D call, matches the DNA was not checked. TRBV22-1 is described as a pseudogene. The length of the CDR3 is 15 residues. CDR3 protein: CPGSAKGQGHNEQFF. Here the CDR3 DNA reads TGTCCTGGGAGCGCGAAGGGACAGGGCCACAATGAGCAGTTCTTC.

The rearrangement joins TRBV29-1 to TRBJ2-3, with D possibly TRBD1 on 6 matching bases. Germline CDR1 is SQVTM and CDR2 is ANQGSEA. CDR3 length: 13 amino acids. Trimming pared 7 bases from V and 4 bases from J, leaving 15 bases between. The CDR3 nucleotides read TGCAGCGCAAGGGGGATCGGGGCAGATACGCAGTATTTT. Its protein is CSARGIGADTQYF.

CDR3 sequence: CATSRDQKNGEPQHF. In DNA form, the CDR3 reads TGTGCCACCAGCAGAGATCAAAAGAATGGAGAGCCCCAGCATTTT. The V call is TRBV15, the J call TRBJ1-5; D not certain. This CDR3 region has 15 residues. Germline CDR1 and CDR2: LNHNV and YYDKDF (reference sequence). Trimming cost V 0 bases and J 8 bases, with 14 bases left between them. The full variable domain, with the rest looked up from reference TRBV15 and TRBJ1-5, is DAMVIQNPRYQVTQFGKPVTLSCSQTLNHNVMYWYQQKSSQAPKLLFHYYDKDFNNEADTPDNFQSRRPNTSFCFLDIRSPGLGDTAMYLCATSRDQKNGEPQHFGDGTRLSIL.

This sequence joins TRBV11-2 and TRBJ2-2; a possible D gene is TRBD2 (6 bases). The length of the CDR3 is 14 residues. V was pared by 1 base and J by 6 bases, with 9 bases between. Germline values: CDR1 SGHAT, CDR2 FQNNGV. This CDR3 is CASSLVAGSGELFF. The CDR3 DNA reads as TGTGCCAGCAGCTTAGTTGCGGGGTCCGGGGAGCTGTTTTTT.

The V and J genes are TRBV5-4 and TRBJ1-1; D is unresolved. Trimming shortened V by 3 bases and J by 0 bases, and 9 bases separated the two germline ends. The CDR3 totals 14 residues. Germline V gene data show CDR1 as SGHNT and CDR2 as YYREEE (reference sequence). The CDR3 DNA reads as TGTGCCAGCAGCTCCCTAAAACTGAACACTGAAGCTTTCTTT. Translated, it gives CASSSLKLNTEAFF.

In its sample, this clone was seen once. J is TRBJ1-2 and V is TRBV27; D is perhaps TRBD1 (5 bases). The CDR3 length is 13 residues. V was cut by 7 bases and J by 3 bases, with 12 bases left in between. Germline values: CDR1 MNHEY, CDR2 SMNVEV (reference sequence). The CDR3 spells CASKPGRDYGYTF. Here the CDR3 DNA reads TGTGCCAGCAAGCCAGGGAGGGACTATGGCTACACCTTC.

The V and J genes are TRBV21-1 and TRBJ2-5; whether TRBD1, the table's D call, matches the DNA was not checked. TRBV21-1 constitutes a pseudogene. The CDR3 contains 16 residues. The CDR3 region is CASSRPTRPTQETQYF. CDR3 bases: TGTGCCAGCAGCAGGCCCACCCGTCCCACACAAGAGACCCAGTACTTC.

CDR3 in amino acids: CASSLGQGGQPQHF. CDR3 sequence (DNA): TGTGCCAGCAGTCTAGGACAGGGAGGCCAGCCCCAGCATTTT. The V call is TRBV27, the J call TRBJ1-5; TRBD1 agrees at 8 bases. CDR3 length: 14 residues. The trim removed 5 bases at V and 7 bases at J, leaving 7 bases unmatched. Looked up from germline, CDR1 is MNHEY and CDR2 is SMNVEV (reference sequence).

The chain joins TRBV19 to TRBJ2-4; TRBD1 might be the D (6 bases). V was trimmed by 9 bases and J by 3 bases, leaving 18 bases between them. The CDR3 sequence is 15 residues long. Germline V lookup: CDR1 LNHDA, CDR2 SQIVND (reference sequence). The chain's CDR3 is CASLEVRDNKNIQYF. CDR3 nucleotides: TGTGCCAGCCTAGAAGTCCGGGACAACAAAAACATTCAGTACTTC. Looking up the rest from reference TRBV19 and TRBJ2-4 gives the full variable domain: DGGITQSPKYLFRKEGQNVTLSCEQNLNHDAMYWYRQDPGQGLRLIYYSQIVNDFQKGDIAEGYSVSREKKESFPLTVTSAQKNPTAFYLCASLEVRDNKNIQYFGAGTRLSVL.

This CDR3 is CASSPGTGQGGQPQHF. The CDR3 coding sequence is TGCGCCAGCTCTCCCGGGACAGGGCAGGGAGGCCAGCCCCAGCATTTT. The chain combines TRBV5-1 with TRBJ1-5; 9 positions match TRBD1. Germline V gene data show CDR1 as SGHRS and CDR2 as YFSETQ. V lost 7 bases to trimming and J lost 7 bases; unmatched junction nucleotides: 15. The CDR3 loop spans 16 amino acids.

The chain couples TRBV5-6 to TRBJ2-1; D gene ambiguous. This CDR3 contains 14 residues. The germline V gene encodes CDR1 SGHDT and CDR2 YYEEEE. The V and J ends lost 3 bases and 0 bases respectively, with 7 bases between them. CDR3 residues: CASSSVHSYNEQFF. CDR3 DNA: TGTGCCAGCAGCTCGGTCCACTCCTACAATGAGCAGTTCTTC.

This clone was counted once. The chain combines TRBV25-1 with TRBJ2-5, with TRBD1 identical over 10 bases. With V trimmed by 4 bases and J by 7 bases, 9 bases remained unmatched. This CDR3 region has 15 residues. Germline CDR1 and CDR2: MGHDK and SYGVNS. CDR3 in amino acids: CASSATGQGWVTQYF. The CDR3 DNA is TGTGCCAGCAGTGCAACGGGACAGGGGTGGGTGACCCAGTACTTC.

The V gene is TRBV5-5, the J gene TRBJ2-7, with 7 bases that match TRBD1. The germline gives CDR1 SGHKS, CDR2 YYEKEE (reference sequence). The length of the CDR3 is 14 residues. Germline trimming cut 2 bases from V and 4 bases from J; bases unmatched to any gene: 6. CDR3 loop: CASSFLGGGYEQYF. The CDR3 DNA is TGTGCCAGCAGCTTTCTAGGGGGCGGTTACGAGCAGTACTTC.

The V call is TRBV11-3, the J call TRBJ2-7; 7 nucleotides match TRBD2. CDR1 and CDR2 (germline): SGHNT, YENEEA. The CDR3 runs 15 residues. Losses at the gene ends were 2 bases for V and 7 bases for J; bases not matched to a gene: 11. The chain's CDR3 is CASSLSGTASGEQYF. CDR3 nucleotides: TGTGCCAGCAGCTTAAGCGGGACCGCAAGTGGGGAGCAGTACTTC.

The chain joins TRBV25-1 to TRBJ1-1, with D perhaps matching TRBD1 (6 bases). Deletions cut 0 bases from V and 5 bases from J, with 19 bases between. CDR3 length: 17 residues. Germline V gene sequence: CDR1 MGHDK, CDR2 SYGVNS. The CDR3 protein is CASSEYNIWEGGTEAFF. DNA for the CDR3: TGTGCCAGCAGTGAATATAATATCTGGGAGGGGGGTACTGAAGCTTTCTTT.

The gene calls are TRBV19 and TRBJ2-3, with 13 bases that match TRBD2. The CDR3 extends over 18 amino acids. Trimming at V came to 4 bases and at J to 0 bases, leaving 7 bases not matched to a gene. Germline V gene data show CDR1 as LNHDA and CDR2 as SQIVND (reference sequence). The DNA for the CDR3 is TGTGCCAGTAGTACTACTAGCGGGGGGGAATCTAGCACAGATACGCAGTATTTT. This codes for CASSTTSGGESSTDTQYF.

The genes are TRBV6-2 or TRBV6-3 and TRBJ1-1, with a tentative D call TRBD1 (5 bases). Trimming stripped 2 bases from V and 1 base from J, with 8 bases between. The germline CDR1 and CDR2 sequences are MNHEY and SVGEGT. The CDR3 has 14 amino acids. The CDR3 region is CASSYQGANTEAFF. As DNA, the CDR3 is TGTGCCAGCAGTTACCAGGGCGCGAACACTGAAGCTTTCTTT.

CDR3 amino acids: CASSQYRVKGSPLHF. CDR3 in DNA: TGTGCCAGCAGCCAGTACAGGGTTAAAGGATCACCCCTCCACTTT. The chain combines TRBV3-1 (or the pseudogene TRBV3-2) with TRBJ1-6; TRBD1 might be the D (6 bases). Germline lookup yields CDR1 LGHDT and CDR2 YNNKEL (reference sequence). The CDR3 runs to 15 residues. Deletions cut 3 bases from V and 10 bases from J, with 16 bases between.

This clone was detected once. This rearrangement joins TRBV5-4 to TRBJ2-5; 10 positions match TRBD2. Losses at the gene ends were 2 bases for V and 6 bases for J; bases not matched to a gene: 1. This CDR3 has 13 residues. Looked up from germline, CDR1 is SGHNT and CDR2 is YYREEE (reference sequence). The CDR3 here is CASSFSGRQTQYF. CDR3 nucleotide sequence: TGTGCCAGCAGCTTTAGCGGGAGGCAGACCCAGTACTTC.

The chain recombines TRBV5-5 with TRBJ2-7; D perhaps matches TRBD2 (5 bases). The ends were cut back, 2 bases at V and 3 bases at J, with 9 bases in the middle. The CDR3 contains 13 residues. Germline CDR1 and CDR2: SGHKS and YYEKEE (reference sequence). CDR3 sequence (DNA): TGTGCCAGCAGCTTCGAGGGCTACTACGAGCAGTACTTC. It encodes CASSFEGYYEQYF.

The V and J genes are TRBV27 and TRBJ2-7; 8 bases are shared with TRBD2. This CDR3 comprises 17 residues. V gave up 3 bases and J gave up 2 bases; unmatched junction bases: 12. Germline lookup yields CDR1 MNHEY and CDR2 SMNVEV (reference sequence). CDR3 nucleotides: TGTGCCAGCAGTTTCCCGGAGACAATAGCGGGACCCTACGAGCAGTACTTC. Translated: CASSFPETIAGPYEQYF.

The chain uses TRBV19 and TRBJ2-1; tentatively, D is TRBD2 (5 bases). CDR3 length: 18 amino acids. The germline V gene has CDR1 LNHDA and CDR2 SQIVND (reference sequence). Trimming took off 3 bases at V and 9 bases at J, with 27 bases between the two ends. CDR3 residues: CASSMRLLGPPRDPEQFF. The CDR3 coding sequence is TGTGCCAGTAGTATGCGTCTTCTTGGTCCGCCACGGGATCCTGAGCAGTTCTTC. The whole variable domain, filled in from reference TRBV19 and TRBJ2-1, reads DGGITQSPKYLFRKEGQNVTLSCEQNLNHDAMYWYRQDPGQGLRLIYYSQIVNDFQKGDIAEGYSVSREKKESFPLTVTSAQKNPTAFYLCASSMRLLGPPRDPEQFFGPGTRLTVL.

The chain uses TRBV28 and TRBJ1-5; D ambiguous. Germline V gene lookup returns CDR1 MDHEN and CDR2 SYDVKM. The length of the CDR3 is 15 residues. With 4 bases removed from V and 6 bases from J, the gap between germline ends came to 16 bases. As DNA, the CDR3 is TGTGCCAGCAGTTCCGGTTTACATGCGGTTCAGCCCCAGCATTTT. Residues: CASSSGLHAVQPQHF.